This is a list of T cell receptor beta chains from one sample in a study of a mutant IDH1 vaccine in newly diagnosed glioma. Repertoires were generated with immunoSEQ multiplex PCR, while TCRdb's copy carries only in-frame clones and drops some. The sample includes 40,000 to 45,000 clones, less than 85% of them seen just once. Their target antigens are unknown. Sequenced material: PBMCs, taken from a glioma patient whose treatment included an IDH1 peptide vaccine. The receptors derive from a man between 18 and 29 years old with glioma. Some clones in this sample may be carry-over from other donors' samples. Each CDR3 is given with its conserved first and last residue. The D gene is left open where the match is weak. Size values are once, few and many counts, or a class for expanded clones, and some rows have none.

TGTGCCAGCAGCTTAGGCGGGGGGGATCAGCCCCAGCATTTT,CASSLGGGDQPQHF,TRBJ1-5,TRBV7-9,14,NA,NA
TGCGCCAGCACTCGGGGCGGGACAGGGAACACCGGGGAGCTGTTTTTT,CASTRGGTGNTGELFF,TRBJ2-2,TRBV5-1,16,TRBD1,NA
TGTGCCAGCAGTGAAAAACCGGGACGGCCGTTTGAGTACGAGCAGTACTTC,CASSEKPGRPFEYEQYF,TRBJ2-7,TRBV6-1,17,NA,NA
TGTGCCAGCAGCTTAGGACAGACTAGACTTGGTGCAGATACGCAGTATTTT,CASSLGQTRLGADTQYF,TRBJ2-3,TRBV7-2,17,NA,NA
TGCGCCAGCAGCCAAGACAGGGGTCCCTATCAGCCCCAGCATTTT,CASSQDRGPYQPQHF,TRBJ1-5,TRBV4-1,15,NA,few
TGTGCCACCAGCCCCTGGGGACTAGCGGGGGAGCAGTACTTC,CATSPWGLAGEQYF,TRBJ2-7,TRBV15,14,TRBD2,NA
TGTGCCAGCAGCATTCCGGGACAGGGGGCCGGCTACGAGCAGTACTTC,CASSIPGQGAGYEQYF,TRBJ2-7,TRBV5-4,16,TRBD1,NA
TGTGCCAGCAGCCCTGGACTCATTTTATATTTT,CASSPGLILYF,TRBJ1-3,TRBV6-5,11,NA,NA
TGTGCCAGCAGCTTGGGTGGGGACCCCTACGAGCAGTACTTC,CASSLGGDPYEQYF,TRBJ2-7,TRBV5-6,14,NA,NA
TGTGCCAGCAGGGAACAGGCGGGTTCCTACGAGCAGTACTTC,CASREQAGSYEQYF,TRBJ2-7,TRBV2,14,NA,NA
TGTGCCAGTAGTAGCGGGAGGGCCACCGCCGGGGAGCTGTTTTTT,CASSSGRATAGELFF,TRBJ2-2,TRBV19,15,TRBD2,NA
TGCGCCAGCAGCCAAGATTGGGACAGCGGCTATGGCTACACCTTC,CASSQDWDSGYGYTF,TRBJ1-2,TRBV4-3,15,TRBD1,NA
TGTGCCACCAAAAGCCCAGACAGATTTTACTCTGGAAACACCATATATTTT,CATKSPDRFYSGNTIYF,TRBJ1-3,TRBV2,17,NA,NA
TGTGCCAGCAGTTTTGATGCAGGGGCGGATACTGGGGCCAACGTCCTGACTTTC,CASSFDAGADTGANVLTF,TRBJ2-6,TRBV27,18,NA,NA
TGCGCCAGCAGCTTGGGTAGGGGAGAGCAGTTCTTC,CASSLGRGEQFF,TRBJ2-1,TRBV5-1,12,NA,NA
TGTGCCAGCTCACCCGGAAAGACCCAGTACTTC,CASSPGKTQYF,TRBJ2-5,TRBV18,11,NA,NA
TGTGCCAGCAGCTGGGGACCTTTTCCCACTGAAGCTTTCTTT,CASSWGPFPTEAFF,TRBJ1-1,TRBV5-6,14,NA,few
TGCGCCAGCAGCCAAGAGGGACTAGCGGGAGAGGGGCAGGACACAGATACGCAGTATTTT,CASSQEGLAGEGQDTDTQYF,TRBJ2-3,TRBV4-3,20,TRBD2,NA
TGTGCCAGTAGTAGGCGGGCAACTAATGAAAAACTGTTTTTT,CASSRRATNEKLFF,TRBJ1-4,TRBV19,14,NA,few
TGTGCCAGCAGCGTATCCGGGAGCTCCTACAATGAGCAGTTCTTC,CASSVSGSSYNEQFF,TRBJ2-1,TRBV9,15,NA,few
TGTGCCAGCAGCTTGGATTTAGTGAACACTGAAGCTTTCTTT,CASSLDLVNTEAFF,TRBJ1-1,TRBV5-4,14,NA,once
TGTGCCAGAAGGACAGGGGGAGAAACTGAAGCTTTCTTT,CARRTGGETEAFF,TRBJ1-1,TRBV6-4,13,TRBD1,NA
TGTGCCAGTGGGCGACCGGGACTACAAGAGACCCAGTACTTC,CASGRPGLQETQYF,TRBJ2-5,TRBV19,14,TRBD2,NA
TGTGCCAGCAGCTGGACAGGGTGGGGCGAGCAGTACTTC,CASSWTGWGEQYF,TRBJ2-7,TRBV5-6,13,TRBD1,NA
TGTGCCACCAGGGTAGCGGGAGGTGTAGATACGCAGTATTTT,CATRVAGGVDTQYF,TRBJ2-3,TRBV15,14,TRBD2,NA
TGTGCCAGTAGTATACGACGGACGCATGAGAATCGGCAGCCCCAGCATTTT,CASSIRRTHENRQPQHF,TRBJ1-5,TRBV19,17,NA,NA
TGTGCCAGCAGCTGGGGCCGGGTCATGAACACTGAAGCTTTCTTT,CASSWGRVMNTEAFF,TRBJ1-1,TRBV5-5,15,NA,few
TGTGCCACCAGCAGAGCCCTGGGCCAGCCCCAGCATTTT,CATSRALGQPQHF,TRBJ1-5,TRBV15,13,NA,NA
TGCGCCAGCAGCGGCCACCTTGGGGTTAGGGAGACCCAGTACTTC,CASSGHLGVRETQYF,TRBJ2-5,TRBV4-3,15,NA,NA
TGTGCCAGCAGCCCAGGGTATTCTGAAGCTTTCTTT,CASSPGYSEAFF,TRBJ1-1,TRBV5-4,12,NA,NA
TGTGCCAGCAGCCCCCCTGGGAGGCATGACGAAGCTTTCTTT,CASSPPGRHDEAFF,TRBJ1-1,TRBV7-8,14,NA,few
TGTGCCAGCAGTGGGTGGGGACGGACGAGCTCCTACGAGCAGTACTTC,CASSGWGRTSSYEQYF,TRBJ2-7,TRBV2,16,NA,NA
TGTGCCAGTAGTATAGTCGGCTCCAGCTCTGGAAACACCATATATTTT,CASSIVGSSSGNTIYF,TRBJ1-3,TRBV19,16,NA,NA
TGTGCCAGCATGTTCAGGGGCATCAACACTGAAGCTTTCTTT,CASMFRGINTEAFF,TRBJ1-1,TRBV21-1,14,NA,few
TGTGCCAGTAGTATCAGGGGAAGCTCTGGAAACACCATATATTTT,CASSIRGSSGNTIYF,TRBJ1-3,TRBV19,15,NA,NA
TGTGCCAGCAGCTCAGGACCATATAGCAATCAGCCCCAGCATTTT,CASSSGPYSNQPQHF,TRBJ1-5,TRBV7-2,15,NA,NA
TGTGCCAGCAGCGTGGCTCCCAATAGCAATCAGCCCCAGCATTTT,CASSVAPNSNQPQHF,TRBJ1-5,TRBV9,15,NA,NA
TGCGCCAGCAGTCAAGGGACAGGGGTTCTCCCCACCGGGGAGCTGTTTTTT,CASSQGTGVLPTGELFF,TRBJ2-2,TRBV23-1,17,TRBD1,NA
TGTGCCTGGAGTACCCACTCAAGGGGGCTCTTT,CAWSTHSRGLF,TRBJ1-1,TRBV30,11,TRBD1,NA
TGCGCCAGCAGCCAAGCAGGGGGTGGCTACAATGAGCAGTTCTTC,CASSQAGGGYNEQFF,TRBJ2-1,TRBV4-3,15,TRBD1,few
TGTGCCAGCAGCGTAGCTGATGGGGATAACTATGGCTACACCTTC,CASSVADGDNYGYTF,TRBJ1-2,TRBV9,15,NA,once
TGTGCCAGCAGTGACGGTGAGGGGAGCACTGAAGCTTTCTTT,CASSDGEGSTEAFF,TRBJ1-1,TRBV6-4,14,NA,NA
TGTGCCAGCAGCTTCCGTACGGCCTCCTACGAGCAGTACTTC,CASSFRTASYEQYF,TRBJ2-7,TRBV7-8,14,NA,once
TGTGCCAATCTGGGCCGGGCCCAGGGAACGGAGACCCAGTACTTC,CANLGRAQGTETQYF,TRBJ2-5,TRBV2,15,NA,NA
TGCGCCAGCAGCCCTAGAGCGGGAGAATTTGGCGAGCAGTACTTC,CASSPRAGEFGEQYF,TRBJ2-7,TRBV4-1,15,TRBD2,NA
TGTGCCAGCAGTGTCCGAGAGGGGGCGCATGGCTACACCTTC,CASSVREGAHGYTF,TRBJ1-2,TRBV6-1,14,TRBD1,NA
TGTGCCAGCAGTTATTCTAGGACAGGGGCCAGGGAGCTGTTTTTT,CASSYSRTGARELFF,TRBJ2-2,TRBV6-6,15,TRBD1,NA
TGCGCCAGCAGCCAAGATAGGGCAGGTCAAGAGACCCAGTACTTC,CASSQDRAGQETQYF,TRBJ2-5,TRBV4-3,15,NA,once
TGCGCCAGCAGCTTATTAGCGGGAGAAAAGTCAGATACGCAGTATTTT,CASSLLAGEKSDTQYF,TRBJ2-3,TRBV5-1,16,TRBD2,NA
TGTGCCAGCAGCCCGGACAGGGGCAGGACTGAAGCTTTCTTT,CASSPDRGRTEAFF,TRBJ1-1,TRBV7-2,14,TRBD1,once
TGCGCCAGCAGCCTAGGGACCAGGATTAGCACAGATACGCAGTATTTT,CASSLGTRISTDTQYF,TRBJ2-3,TRBV5-1,16,NA,NA
TGTGCCAGCAGCTTATCGGCCACAGATACGCAGTATTTT,CASSLSATDTQYF,TRBJ2-3,TRBV7-9,13,NA,few
TGCAGCGTTGAGCCAGGGTGGGGGAATGAGCAGTTCTTC,CSVEPGWGNEQFF,TRBJ2-1,TRBV29-1,13,NA,NA